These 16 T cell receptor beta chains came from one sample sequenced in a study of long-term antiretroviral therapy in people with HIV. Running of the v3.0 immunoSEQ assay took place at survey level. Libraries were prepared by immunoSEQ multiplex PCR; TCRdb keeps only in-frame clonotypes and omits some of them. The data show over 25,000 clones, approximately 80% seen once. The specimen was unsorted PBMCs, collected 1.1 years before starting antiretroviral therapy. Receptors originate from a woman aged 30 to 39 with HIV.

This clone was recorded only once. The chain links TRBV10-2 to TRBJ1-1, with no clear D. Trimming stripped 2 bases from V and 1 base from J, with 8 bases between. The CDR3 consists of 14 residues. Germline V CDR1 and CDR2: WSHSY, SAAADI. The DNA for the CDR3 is TGCGCCAGCAGTGAGAGAGCTTCGAACACTGAAGCTTTCTTT. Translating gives CASSERASNTEAFF.

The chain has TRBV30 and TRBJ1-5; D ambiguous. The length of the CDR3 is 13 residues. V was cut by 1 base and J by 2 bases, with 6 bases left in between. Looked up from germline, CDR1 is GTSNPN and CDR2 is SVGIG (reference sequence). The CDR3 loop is CAWSGDGNQPQHF. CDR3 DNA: TGTGCCTGGAGTGGGGATGGCAATCAGCCCCAGCATTTT.

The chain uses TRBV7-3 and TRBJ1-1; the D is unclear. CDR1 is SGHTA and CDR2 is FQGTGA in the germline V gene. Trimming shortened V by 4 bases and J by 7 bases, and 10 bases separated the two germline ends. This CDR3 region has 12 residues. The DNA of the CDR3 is TGTGCCAGCAGCTCAGGAGACGGTGAAGCTTTCTTT. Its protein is CASSSGDGEAFF.

The CDR3 region has the DNA TGCGCCAGCAGGCGGGGGGACACCGGTGGAAGTGGCTACACCTTC. It yields the protein CASRRGDTGGSGYTF. The J gene is TRBJ1-2, the V gene TRBV10-2; D may be TRBD1 (6 bases). Trimming shortened V by 6 bases and J by 7 bases, and 21 bases separated the two germline ends. This CDR3 is 15 amino acids long. CDR1 is WSHSY and CDR2 is SAAADI in the germline V gene.

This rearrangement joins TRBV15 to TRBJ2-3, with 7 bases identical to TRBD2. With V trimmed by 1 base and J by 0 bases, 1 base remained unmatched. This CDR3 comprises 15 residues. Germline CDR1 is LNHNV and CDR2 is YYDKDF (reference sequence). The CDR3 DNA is TGTGCCACCAGCAGAGGGGAGGGGAGCACAGATACGCAGTATTTT. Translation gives CATSRGEGSTDTQYF.

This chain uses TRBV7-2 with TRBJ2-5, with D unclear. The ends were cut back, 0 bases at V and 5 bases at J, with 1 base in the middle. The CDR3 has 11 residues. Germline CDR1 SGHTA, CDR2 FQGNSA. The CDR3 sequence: CASSLAETQYF. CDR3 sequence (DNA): TGTGCCAGCAGCTTAGCCGAGACCCAGTACTTC.

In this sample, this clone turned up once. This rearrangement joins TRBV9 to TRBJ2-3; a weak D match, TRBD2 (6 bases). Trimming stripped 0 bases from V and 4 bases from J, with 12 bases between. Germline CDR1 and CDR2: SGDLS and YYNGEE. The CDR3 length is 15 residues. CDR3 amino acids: CASSVEGREADTQYF. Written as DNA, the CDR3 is TGTGCCAGCAGCGTAGAAGGCAGGGAGGCAGATACGCAGTATTTT.

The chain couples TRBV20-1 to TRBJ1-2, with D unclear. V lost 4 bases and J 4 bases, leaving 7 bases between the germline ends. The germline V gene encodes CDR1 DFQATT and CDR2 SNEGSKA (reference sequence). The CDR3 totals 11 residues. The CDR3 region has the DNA TGCAGTGCTACTGGACCCTATGGCTACACCTTC. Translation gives CSATGPYGYTF.

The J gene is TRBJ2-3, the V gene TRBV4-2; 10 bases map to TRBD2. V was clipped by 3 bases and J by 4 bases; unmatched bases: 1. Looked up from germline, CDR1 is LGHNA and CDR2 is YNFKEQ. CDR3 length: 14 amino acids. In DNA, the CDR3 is TGTGCCAGCAGCCATAGCGGGGGGTCAGATACGCAGTATTTT. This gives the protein CASSHSGGSDTQYF.

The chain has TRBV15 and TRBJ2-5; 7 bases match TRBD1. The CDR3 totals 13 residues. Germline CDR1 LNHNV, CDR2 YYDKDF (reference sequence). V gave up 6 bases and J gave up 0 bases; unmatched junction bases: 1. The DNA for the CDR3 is TGTGCCACCAGGGGGACAGACCAAGAGACCCAGTACTTC. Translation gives CATRGTDQETQYF.

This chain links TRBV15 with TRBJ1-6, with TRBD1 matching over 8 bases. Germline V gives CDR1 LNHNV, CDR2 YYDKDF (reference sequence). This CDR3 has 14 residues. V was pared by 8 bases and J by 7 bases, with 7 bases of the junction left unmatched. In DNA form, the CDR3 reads TGTGCCACCGCCGGACAGGGAAGAAATTCACCCCTCCACTTT. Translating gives CATAGQGRNSPLHF.

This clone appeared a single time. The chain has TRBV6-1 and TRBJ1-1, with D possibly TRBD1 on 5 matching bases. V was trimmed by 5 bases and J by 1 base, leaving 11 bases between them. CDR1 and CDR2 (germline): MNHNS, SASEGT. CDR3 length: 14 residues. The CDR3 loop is CASSNRRGNTEAFF. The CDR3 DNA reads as TGTGCCAGCAGTAACAGGCGAGGGAACACTGAAGCTTTCTTT.

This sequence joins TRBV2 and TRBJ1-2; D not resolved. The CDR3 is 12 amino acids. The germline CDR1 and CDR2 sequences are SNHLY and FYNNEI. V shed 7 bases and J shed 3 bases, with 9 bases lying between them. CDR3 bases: TGTGCCAGCACCGGTTCTGACTATGGCTACACCTTC. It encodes CASTGSDYGYTF.

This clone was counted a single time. CDR3 in DNA: TGTGCCAGCAGTCGGCCGGGGGATGGAACCGGGGAGCTGTTTTTT. This gives the protein CASSRPGDGTGELFF. The chain carries TRBV6-1 and TRBJ2-2, with a weak D call TRBD2 (6 bases). The germline V and J ends were trimmed by 5 bases and 5 bases, with 15 bases remaining between them. The CDR3 consists of 15 residues. Germline CDR1 and CDR2: MNHNS and SASEGT.

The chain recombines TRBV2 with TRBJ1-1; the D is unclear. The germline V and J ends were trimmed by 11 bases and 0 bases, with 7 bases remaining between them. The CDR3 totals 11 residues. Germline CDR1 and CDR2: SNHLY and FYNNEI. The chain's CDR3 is CACRLNTEAFF. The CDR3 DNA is TGTGCCTGTCGGCTGAACACTGAAGCTTTCTTT.

The CDR3 protein is CASSFYRRNTEAFF. As DNA, the CDR3 is TGTGCCAGCAGTTTTTATAGAAGGAACACTGAAGCTTTCTTT. The chain has TRBV27 and TRBJ1-1, with D hard to call. The CDR3 runs 14 residues. Trimming took 3 bases from V and 1 from J, leaving 9 bases between them. Germline CDR1 and CDR2: MNHEY and SMNVEV (reference sequence).